At least ten counts were recorded for the clone carrying this T cell receptor beta chain. Its antigen is unidentified. TCRdb re-derived calls from the multiplex PCR reads in MiXCR, one entry per CDR3 protein. The table has 200,000 to 300,000 distinct CDR3 sequences, 30% seen once; the top ten hold roughly 1.1%. This specimen belongs to a study of breast tumors, draining lymph nodes, adjacent tissues. Regarding the study as a whole: Data fit most tumor T cells coming from lymph node, expanding in tumor. Tumor TCR diversity was below lymph nodes but above nontumor tissue. Compared with basal-like, luminal-like tumors shared significantly more repertoire with nontumor tissue.

The lymph nodes were axillary draining lymph nodes from breast cancer patients. The receptor was isolated from a female donor with breast cancer. Some clones in this sample may be carry-over from other donors' samples. Sequenced: axillary lymph node tissue.

CDR3 DNA sequence: TGTGCCACCAGTAGGGGGGAGGTCCGGGGGGATGAGCAGTTCTTC. Protein: CATSRGEVRGDEQFF. V is TRBV24-1 and J is TRBJ2-1; D perhaps matches TRBD2 (7 bases). This CDR3 region has 15 residues. The V gene lost 6 bases and the J gene lost 8 bases, with 19 bases spanning the gap. CDR1 is KGHDR and CDR2 is SFDVKD in the germline V gene.